This T cell receptor (beta chain) was sequenced in a study of cytotoxic CD8 clonotypes in ibrutinib-treated CLL. As for the study in general: Responses: some 25 partial, 2 complete; after median approximately 68 months, about 14 stayed remitted, 12 progressed.

Looked up from germline, CDR1 is SGHTA and CDR2 is FQGNSA. This CDR3 spans 16 amino acids. Trimming shortened V by 3 bases and J by 7 bases, and 22 bases separated the two germline ends. Profiling relied on immunoSEQ multiplex PCR, and the TCRdb table lists in-frame clones only, not all of them. The sample includes over 250,000 clones, 65% to 85% seen only once; the top ten take about 5.8%. Notes on the study in general: Stable or contracted on treatment, public clonotypes were also uncommon. Baseline clonality, above age-matched healthy donor levels, tracked circulating CD8+ T-cell counts.

This clone has just one count. What it binds is not known. The specimen was PBMCs, collected at disease progression, from a patient treated with ibrutinib. The V call is TRBV7-2, the J call TRBJ2-7; D is perhaps TRBD1 (6 bases). The sequence was collected from a human donor with chronic lymphocytic leukemia. This chain's CDR3 is CASSFLGRQALSEQYF. CDR3 in DNA: TGTGCCAGCAGCTTCCTTGGTAGACAGGCCCTCTCTGAGCAGTACTTC.